These 13 T cell receptor beta chains came from one sample sequenced in a study of regulatory T cells in long-lasting Graves disease. Time point defined: newly diagnosed GD, antithyroid drugs for less than 3 months. Extracted PBMC RNA gave rise to the TCR library. Construction of the TCR beta libraries employed iRepertoire HTBI primers in conjunction with Arm-PCR of CDR3 regions. MiXCR was run by TCRdb on the multiplex PCR reads, yielding one entry per CDR3 protein. The table includes approximately 250,000 distinct CDR3 sequences, around 20% detected once. The sample consisted of peripheral blood mononuclear cells (PBMCs), taken at new diagnosis, from a patient treated with antithyroid drugs. Every receptor here comes from a female donor with Graves disease.

This rearrangement joins TRBV20-1 to TRBJ1-6; D gene uncertain. V was clipped by 0 bases and J by 5 bases, with 8 bases between them. CDR3 length: 14 residues. Germline loops: CDR1 DFQATT, CDR2 SNEGSKA (reference sequence). In nucleotides, the CDR3 is TGCAGTGCTAGAGATATGGGAAATAATTCACCCCTCCACTTT. It yields the protein CSARDMGNNSPLHF.

As to this clonotype: A much larger clone differs from this one at a single base, so this may be a read error. V gene TRBV6-2 or TRBV6-3 combines with J gene TRBJ2-1; D remains unclear. With 6 bases removed from V and 2 bases from J, the gap between germline ends came to 14 bases. The germline V gene has CDR1 MNHEY and CDR2 SVGEGT. The CDR3 runs 15 residues. In DNA form, the CDR3 reads TGTGCCAGCAGGGCGGATGGCAGGCCCTACAATGAGCAGTTCTTC. Its protein is CASRADGRPYNEQFF.

This chain uses TRBV12-3 or TRBV12-4 with TRBJ1-6; 7 nucleotides align to TRBD1. The CDR3 totals 15 residues. The V gene end was trimmed by 7 bases and the J gene end by 4 bases; junction bases not matched to a gene: 7. The CDR3 DNA reads as TGTGCCAGCACTGTTGACAGGGTATATAATTCACCCCTCCACTTT. Protein sequence: CASTVDRVYNSPLHF.

CDR3 DNA sequence: TGTGCCAGCTCACCTCGGACAGGGCTGGACACCATATATTTT. Amino acid sequence: CASSPRTGLDTIYF. V usage is TRBV18 and J usage is TRBJ1-3; 8 bases match TRBD1. Germline V gene sequence: CDR1 KGHSH, CDR2 LQKENI. The CDR3 is 14 residues long. J lost 8 bases, V lost 3 bases, and 6 bases had no gene match.

This clonotype was counted ten times or more. This chain joins TRBV11-2 and TRBJ2-7, with D unclear. The germline V and J ends were trimmed by 1 base and 7 bases, with 17 bases remaining between them. This CDR3 is built from 15 residues. Germline V gene sequence: CDR1 SGHAT, CDR2 FQNNGV. The CDR3 region is CASSLVLGTVQEQYF. As DNA, the CDR3 is TGTGCCAGCAGCTTAGTTCTCGGCACTGTACAAGAGCAGTACTTC.

This clonotype was seen ten or more times. The chain is built from TRBV20-1 and TRBJ2-3; 14 positions match TRBD2. With V trimmed by 4 bases and J by 3 bases, 3 bases remained unmatched. The CDR3 is 15 residues long. Germline assignment: CDR1 DFQATT and CDR2 SNEGSKA (reference sequence). This CDR3 reads CSAIRLAGGTDTQYF. The CDR3 DNA reads TGCAGTGCTATTCGACTAGCGGGAGGGACAGATACGCAGTATTTT.

This clonotype was counted many times. This chain connects TRBV6-5 to TRBJ2-5, with TRBD2 matching over 11 bases. V was pared by 2 bases and J by 4 bases, with 6 bases of the junction left unmatched. CDR3 length: 16 residues. CDR1 is MNHEY, CDR2 SVGAGI, per germline. The CDR3 sequence is CASSYHVAGGGETQYF. In nucleotides, the CDR3 is TGTGCCAGCAGTTACCATGTAGCGGGAGGGGGAGAGACCCAGTACTTC.

This clonotype was seen ten or more times. This chain connects TRBV2 to TRBJ2-7, with 9 bases fitting TRBD2. CDR3 size: 15 residues. CDR1 is SNHLY and CDR2 is FYNNEI in the germline V gene. Germline trimming cut 1 base from V and 2 bases from J; bases unmatched to any gene: 3. The CDR3 DNA reads TGTGCCAGCAGTGAAGGGGCGGGAGGGACCTACGAGCAGTACTTC. It codes for CASSEGAGGTYEQYF.

The table lists this clonotype with many counts. Mismatch with germline at one junction end may stem from a read error. This chain links TRBV10-2 with TRBJ1-2; 9 nucleotides line up with TRBD1. CDR1 WSHSY and CDR2 SAAADI come from the germline V gene. There are 14 residues in the CDR3. The CDR3 loop is CASSESGQGYAYTF. The DNA of the CDR3 is TGCGCCAGCAGTGAGTCGGGACAGGGTTATGCCTACACCTTC.

In this sample, this clonotype turned up many times. Here the CDR3 DNA reads TGTGCCATCAGTGACCCAAACCTGGGACGGATGAACACTGAAGCTTTCTTT. It translates to CAISDPNLGRMNTEAFF. This chain joins TRBV10-3 and TRBJ1-1, with a possible D match to TRBD1 (5 bases). Germline values: CDR1 ENHRY, CDR2 SYGVKD. The V gene lost 3 bases and the J gene lost 0 bases, with 17 bases spanning the gap. The length of the CDR3 is 17 residues.

This clonotype was detected many times. This sequence joins TRBV7-2 and TRBJ2-1, with TRBD1 matching over 7 bases. Germline loops: CDR1 SGHTA, CDR2 FQGNSA. The CDR3 is 11 residues long. With V trimmed by 6 bases and J by 15 bases, 8 bases remained unmatched. Here the CDR3 reads CASRSTGERFF. As DNA, the CDR3 is TGTGCCAGCAGATCAACAGGGGAACGGTTCTTC.

This clonotype has at least ten counts. This rearrangement joins TRBV19 to TRBJ1-5; D unclear. Germline V gene lookup returns CDR1 LNHDA and CDR2 SQIVND (reference sequence). V gave up 3 bases and J gave up 3 bases, with 15 bases separating them. The CDR3 contains 16 residues. The CDR3 DNA sequence: TGTGCCAGTAGTATTAATCTGGGCAGAGCCAATCAGCCCCAGCATTTT. It codes for CASSINLGRANQPQHF.

In this sample, this clonotype turned up many times. The chain joins TRBV7-9 to TRBJ1-1; D unclear. Trimming left V 3 bases short and J 3 bases short, with 8 bases between. The CDR3 spans 13 residues. The germline V gene encodes CDR1 SEHNR and CDR2 FQNEAQ (reference sequence). CDR3 region: CASSFGRDTEAFF. The CDR3 nucleotides are TGTGCCAGCAGCTTTGGCCGCGACACTGAAGCTTTCTTT.